Listed below are T cell receptor beta chains from one sample, sequenced in a study of TIL therapy for anti-PD-1-resistant metastatic lung cancer. The assay was immunoSEQ multiplex PCR, and TCRdb's table has in-frame clones only and misses some. The top ten clones hold 7% of a sample with about 7,200 clones, roughly 74% of them seen once. This specimen was tumor tissue, taken at baseline. Source of these receptors: a person between 25 and 80 years old with non-small cell lung cancer. Each CDR3 is given with its conserved first and last residue. Each record gives: V gene, D gene, J gene, CDR3 protein. The D gene is left open where the match is weak.

V gene: TRBV2; D gene: .; J gene: TRBJ2-1; CDR3 protein: CASSGIQDNEQFF
V gene: TRBV27; D gene: .; J gene: TRBJ1-5; CDR3 protein: CASSSLGGGYQPQHF
V gene: TRBV6-6; D gene: .; J gene: TRBJ1-5; CDR3 protein: CASSDSSNQPQHF
V gene: TRBV29-1; D gene: .; J gene: TRBJ2-2; CDR3 protein: CSVELMPGELFF
V gene: TRBV19; D gene: .; J gene: TRBJ2-6; CDR3 protein: CASVSGTLSSGANVLTF
V gene: TRBV6-1; D gene: .; J gene: TRBJ1-2; CDR3 protein: CASSELGDNYGYTF
V gene: TRBV6-1; D gene: TRBD1; J gene: TRBJ1-2; CDR3 protein: CASSDQGAYYGYTF
V gene: TRBV7-4; D gene: .; J gene: TRBJ1-1; CDR3 protein: CASSPSTRGTTEAFF
V gene: TRBV2; D gene: .; J gene: TRBJ1-6; CDR3 protein: CASSSLINNSPLHF
V gene: TRBV29-1; D gene: .; J gene: TRBJ1-1; CDR3 protein: CSASENTEAFF
V gene: TRBV19; D gene: TRBD1; J gene: TRBJ2-7; CDR3 protein: CASSFRTGGDEQYF
V gene: TRBV5-8; D gene: .; J gene: TRBJ2-4; CDR3 protein: CASSLGGGSAKNIQYF
V gene: TRBV28; D gene: .; J gene: TRBJ1-5; CDR3 protein: CASSSVTVSNQPQHF
V gene: TRBV19; D gene: .; J gene: TRBJ2-1; CDR3 protein: CASSLDRSSYNEQFF